Below, 16 T cell receptor beta chains from the same sample are listed, as sequenced in a study of blood T cell repertoires in COVID-19. The table came from immunoSEQ multiplex PCR; TCRdb's copy has only in-frame clones and leaves some out. The sample has fewer than 50,000 clones, 69% seen once. The sequencing input was peripheral blood. All receptors derive from a man older than 75 with acute or convalescent COVID-19.

The chain links TRBV23-1 to TRBJ1-6; D not certain. TRBV23-1 is noted as an ORF with a role that remains uncertain. There are 17 residues in the CDR3. Between the trimmed V and J ends, which lost 0 bases and 7 bases, there was a span of 16 bases. CDR3 amino acids: CASSQSGKTTYNSPLHF. CDR3 coding DNA: TGCGCCAGCAGTCAATCCGGCAAGACAACTTACAATTCACCCCTCCACTTT.

The rearrangement uses TRBV6-2 or TRBV6-3 and TRBJ1-5, with 11 bases lining up with TRBD1. The V segment lost 2 bases and the J segment 7 bases; nucleotides outside the gene matches: 4. The germline gives CDR1 MNHEY, CDR2 SVGEGT. This CDR3 has 15 amino acids. CDR3 in DNA: TGTGCCAGCAGTTACACCGGGACAGGGGGACAGCCCCAGCATTTT. Its translation: CASSYTGTGGQPQHF.

The rearrangement uses TRBV7-9 and TRBJ1-3, with a weak D call TRBD1 (6 bases). V was clipped by 4 bases and J by 0 bases, with 19 bases between them. There are 18 residues in the CDR3. Germline lookup yields CDR1 SEHNR and CDR2 FQNEAQ (reference sequence). CDR3 in amino acids: CASSYDTLRDNSGNTIYF. The CDR3 DNA follows: TGTGCCAGCAGCTACGACACTCTTAGGGACAACTCTGGAAACACCATATATTTT.

This chain links TRBV3-1 (or the pseudogene TRBV3-2) with TRBJ1-6; 8 bases are shared with TRBD1. The CDR3 length is 17 residues. With V trimmed by 3 bases and J by 11 bases, 15 bases remained unmatched. The V gene's germline CDR1 is LGHDT and CDR2 YNNKEL (reference sequence). The CDR3 is CASSQGTGGASSTPLHF. The CDR3 DNA is TGTGCCAGCAGCCAGGGTACAGGGGGGGCCTCTTCGACACCCCTCCACTTT.

The rearrangement links TRBV6-5 to TRBJ1-1, with D perhaps TRBD1 (5 bases). Trimming cost V 7 bases and J 4 bases, with 19 bases left between them. This CDR3 comprises 15 residues. Germline V lookup: CDR1 MNHEY, CDR2 SVGAGI. CDR3 amino acids: CASTGRTPRGTEAFF. CDR3 DNA sequence: TGTGCCAGCACCGGAAGGACACCTCGTGGCACTGAAGCTTTCTTT.

J is TRBJ2-2 and V is TRBV18; 10 bases map to TRBD1. After removal of 1 base from V and 6 bases from J, the junction contained 5 bases not matched to a gene. The CDR3 totals 16 residues. Germline V lookup: CDR1 KGHSH, CDR2 LQKENI. The CDR3 DNA sequence: TGTGCCAGCTCACCACAAGGGACAGGGGCGGCCGGGGAGCTGTTTTTT. Residues: CASSPQGTGAAGELFF.

The chain links TRBV12-3 or TRBV12-4 to TRBJ1-1; D is unclear. Trimming took 5 bases from V and 1 from J, leaving 8 bases between them. This CDR3 comprises 13 residues. The CDR3 reads CASSQQPNTEAFF. CDR3 in DNA: TGTGCCAGCAGTCAACAACCGAACACTGAAGCTTTCTTT.

The chain is built from TRBV4-2 and TRBJ2-1, with 13 positions matching TRBD2. The CDR3 covers 17 residues. Germline CDR1 and CDR2: LGHNA and YNFKEQ. V trimming: 3 bases; J trimming: 5 bases; junction bases outside the gene matches: 7. CDR3 bases: TGTGCCAGCAGCCAGCTCCCGGGACTAGCGGGACACAATGAGCAGTTCTTC. It encodes CASSQLPGLAGHNEQFF.

The V and J genes are TRBV13 and TRBJ2-3; possibly TRBD2 for D (6 bases). This CDR3 has 15 residues. Germline CDR1 is PRHDT and CDR2 is FYEKMQ (reference sequence). The V gene lost 4 bases and the J gene lost 5 bases, with 16 bases spanning the gap. CDR3 protein: CASSSRASVEDTQYF. The CDR3 DNA reads as TGTGCCAGCAGCTCCAGGGCTAGCGTGGAAGATACGCAGTATTTT.

The rearrangement links TRBV5-1 to TRBJ2-3; 12 bases match TRBD2. Germline lookup yields CDR1 SGHRS and CDR2 YFSETQ. V gave up 2 bases and J gave up 0 bases; unmatched junction bases: 4. The CDR3 spans 17 residues. CDR3 amino acids: CASSLRTSGGSTDTQYF. DNA for the CDR3: TGCGCCAGCAGCTTAAGAACTAGCGGGGGGAGCACAGATACGCAGTATTTT.

A single count supports this clone. The rearrangement links TRBV4-2 to TRBJ1-1; maybe TRBD1 (5 bases). Germline V gene lookup returns CDR1 LGHNA and CDR2 YNFKEQ. The length of the CDR3 is 15 residues. Trimming took 0 bases from V and 1 from J, leaving 9 bases between them. DNA of the CDR3: TGTGCCAGCAGCCAAGATCAAGGGGAGAACACTGAAGCTTTCTTT. Its protein product is CASSQDQGENTEAFF.

In this sample, this clone turned up once. The V and J genes are TRBV19 and TRBJ2-1; 9 bases map to TRBD1. The junction had 8 bases not matched to a gene; V was cut back by 5 bases and J by 3 bases. The V gene's germline CDR1 is LNHDA and CDR2 SQIVND (reference sequence). The CDR3 totals 16 residues. CDR3 region: CASSASGTGYYNEQFF. In DNA form, the CDR3 reads TGTGCCAGTAGTGCCTCCGGGACAGGGTACTACAATGAGCAGTTCTTC.

V usage is TRBV30 and J usage is TRBJ1-2; the match to TRBD1 covers 8 bases. V was clipped by 3 bases and J by 2 bases; unmatched bases: 5. The CDR3 consists of 14 residues. Per germline, CDR1 GTSNPN and CDR2 SVGIG (reference sequence). Here the CDR3 DNA reads TGTGCCTGGAGATATACAGGGGGAAACTATGGCTACACCTTC. As protein: CAWRYTGGNYGYTF.

The chain couples TRBV7-9 to TRBJ1-3, with D uncertain. Trimming left V 0 bases short and J 0 bases short, with 3 bases between. Per the germline V gene, CDR1 is SEHNR and CDR2 is FQNEAQ (reference sequence). CDR3 length: 14 residues. The CDR3 protein is CASSLAASGNTIYF. The CDR3 DNA is TGTGCCAGCAGCTTAGCGGCCTCTGGAAACACCATATATTTT.

In this sample, this clone turned up once. The chain links TRBV6-5 to TRBJ2-1, with D possibly matching TRBD2 (6 bases). The V and J ends lost 7 bases and 8 bases respectively, with 18 bases between them. This CDR3 comprises 14 residues. Germline V lookup: CDR1 MNHEY, CDR2 SVGAGI. The CDR3, as DNA: TGTGCCAGCATAATAGGGACTGTGGGCCATGAGCAGTTCTTC. This encodes CASIIGTVGHEQFF.

The V gene is TRBV9, the J gene TRBJ2-1; perhaps TRBD1 as D (6 bases). The V gene lost 0 bases and the J gene lost 0 bases, with 10 bases spanning the gap. This CDR3 contains 16 residues. CDR1 and CDR2 from the germline V gene are SGDLS and YYNGEE. CDR3 nucleotides: TGTGCCAGCAGCGTAGCCGGACAGAGCTCCTACAATGAGCAGTTCTTC. Its translation is CASSVAGQSSYNEQFF.